This section outlines one TCR beta chain sequence together with its context. Time point reported: sample taken at primary tumor resection. Unsorted whole RNA of tumor, nontumor lung or frozen PBMC was sequenced. Donors were fewer than 90 untreated early-stage non-small cell lung cancer patients. On each TCR cDNA molecule, a unique molecular identifier was present. Via MiXCR, TCRdb re-called the 5' RACE reads, giving one row per CDR3 protein. This sample yields roughly 91,000 distinct CDR3 sequences, of which approximately 20% are seen a single time; approximately 5.6% belongs to the top ten. The germline V and J ends were trimmed by 3 bases and 5 bases, with 22 bases remaining between them. Germline V gives CDR1 SGDLS, CDR2 YYNGEE. CDR3 size: 17 residues. These data originate in a study of spatial heterogeneity in lung cancer. Study context: There were consistently more beta-chain sequences detected than alpha-chain sequences.

This sequence joins TRBV9 and TRBJ2-3; TRBD1 or TRBD2 may be the D gene (6 bases each). The receptor comes from a male donor with early-stage non-small cell lung cancer. The sample in question was PBMCs, obtained at surgery. The CDR3: CASSAAVSTGAGDTQYF. CDR3 nucleotides: TGTGCCAGCAGCGCCGCGGTCTCAACGGGGGCGGGAGATACGCAGTATTTT. Using reference TRBV9 and TRBJ2-3 for the parts outside the CDR3, the full variable domain is DSGVTQTPKHLITATGQRVTLRCSPRSGDLSVYWYQQSLDQGLQFLIQYYNGEERAKGNILERFSAQQFPDLHSELNLSSLELGDSALYFCASSAAVSTGAGDTQYFGPGTRLTVL.